This is a list of T cell receptor beta chains from one sample in a study of T cell repertoires and Cas9 in healthy adults. Generated by immunoSEQ multiplex PCR, the TCRdb table keeps only in-frame clones and is missing some. The sample lists approximately 21,000 clones, 90% seen once, with 0.55% to 0.85% in the top ten. Sequenced sample: CD4+ effector T cells (CD127+, CD25-, CD137-, CD154-) from PBMCs; culture status not recorded. The receptors here all came from a human donor in good health. CDR3s include the opening cysteine and the closing phenylalanine or tryptophan. Each record gives: clone size, D gene, V gene, J gene, CDR3 protein, CDR3 DNA. The D gene is left open where the match is weak. A row's size may be missing; if present it is once, few, many or a size class.

size: NA; D: TRBD2; V: TRBV10-3; J: TRBJ2-5; CDR3: CAISDSYRTSRETQYF; DNA: TGTGCCATCAGTGATAGTTATCGGACTAGCCGGGAGACCCAGTACTTC
size: NA; D: TRBD1; V: TRBV5-1; J: TRBJ2-1; CDR3: CASSLSPGQGSPEQFF; DNA: TGCGCCAGCAGCTTGTCTCCGGGACAGGGCTCCCCGGAGCAGTTCTTC
size: NA; D: NA; V: TRBV29-1; J: TRBJ2-7; CDR3: CSVEGIGSYEQYF; DNA: TGCAGCGTTGAGGGGATCGGCTCCTACGAGCAGTACTTC
size: NA; D: NA; V: TRBV6-5; J: TRBJ1-1; CDR3: CASRSTGNTEAFF; DNA: TGTGCCAGCAGGAGTACAGGGAACACTGAAGCTTTCTTT
size: once; D: TRBD1; V: TRBV2; J: TRBJ1-1; CDR3: CASSEWGTTGGWTEAFF; DNA: TGTGCCAGCAGTGAATGGGGTACGACAGGGGGATGGACTGAAGCTTTCTTT
size: NA; D: NA; V: TRBV2; J: TRBJ2-4; CDR3: CASSDLTEIIAKNIQYF; DNA: TGTGCCAGCAGTGACCTGACAGAAATAATAGCCAAAAACATTCAGTACTTC
size: NA; D: NA; V: TRBV6-5; J: TRBJ1-1; CDR3: CASTPRGDTEAFF; DNA: TGTGCCAGCACCCCCCGGGGCGACACTGAAGCTTTCTTT
size: NA; D: NA; V: TRBV19; J: TRBJ1-5; CDR3: CASSAQISNQPQHF; DNA: TGTGCCAGTAGTGCTCAGATTAGCAATCAGCCCCAGCATTTT
size: NA; D: NA; V: TRBV11-3; J: TRBJ2-1; CDR3: CASSLEGRRDNEQFF; DNA: TGTGCCAGCAGCTTAGAGGGGCGCCGGGACAATGAGCAGTTCTTC
size: NA; D: NA; V: TRBV6-1; J: TRBJ2-7; CDR3: CASSARQNSYEQYF; DNA: TGTGCCAGCAGCGCCAGACAGAACTCCTACGAGCAGTACTTC
size: NA; D: NA; V: TRBV5-4; J: TRBJ1-1; CDR3: CASSLSSGRKNTEAFF; DNA: TGTGCCAGCAGCTTGAGTTCAGGGAGGAAGAACACTGAAGCTTTCTTT